This T cell receptor beta chain was documented in a study of T cells in localized non-small cell lung cancer. With regard to this clone: What it binds is not known.

Generated by immunoSEQ multiplex PCR, the TCRdb table keeps only in-frame clones and is missing some. The repertoire holds about 83,000 clones, 80% seen once, with roughly 9.8% in the top ten. Study-level results: Density of T cells in blood, when higher, went with longer overall survival.

This CDR3 is built from 16 residues. Germline trimming cut 5 bases from V and 7 bases from J; bases unmatched to any gene: 9. Germline V gene sequence: CDR1 SEHNR, CDR2 FQNEAQ (reference sequence). Sequenced material: peripheral blood, taken before any cancer treatment. This TCR was recovered from a female donor aged 60 or older with stage I lung adenocarcinoma. This chain connects TRBV7-9 to TRBJ2-2; 11 bases align to TRBD1. As DNA, the CDR3 is TGTGCCAGCAGCACTAACCGGGACAGGGGGTTCGGGGAGCTGTTTTTT. Translated: CASSTNRDRGFGELFF.